In this sample, the clone carrying this TCR beta chain turned up many times. No antigen is known for it. The data stem from a study of T cells in Graves' hyperthyroidism and ophthalmopathy. V lost 1 base and J lost 7; bases outside the gene matches: 10. The germline V gene has CDR1 SGHRS and CDR2 YFSETQ. CDR3 length: 16 residues. Amplification targeted TCR beta CDR3 regions from RNA transcripts. An initial round of RT-PCR targeting the TCR CDR3 relied on the HTBI primer set. TCRdb processed the multiplex PCR reads anew with MiXCR; each CDR3 protein has one entry. This sample has more than 500,000 distinct CDR3 sequences; 15% to 20% occur once, and the top ten carry roughly 29%. Diagnosing involved the use of clinical symptoms, serum thyroxine and TRAb, thyroid ultrasound and orbital computed tomography. General study results and limits: Separation of ophthalmopathy from stable hyperthyroidism was achieved by a 13 V-J model. Ophthalmopathy was model-predicted a median roughly 6.3 months pre-onset.

The chain uses TRBV5-1 and TRBJ2-1, with 8 nucleotides matching TRBD2. This receptor was identified in a woman aged 30 to 39 with Graves' ophthalmopathy. Sequencing was carried out using blood. The CDR3 sequence is CASSLRRLAGGNEQFF. The CDR3 DNA follows: TGCGCCAGCAGCTTGCGGCGCCTAGCGGGTGGAAATGAGCAGTTCTTC.